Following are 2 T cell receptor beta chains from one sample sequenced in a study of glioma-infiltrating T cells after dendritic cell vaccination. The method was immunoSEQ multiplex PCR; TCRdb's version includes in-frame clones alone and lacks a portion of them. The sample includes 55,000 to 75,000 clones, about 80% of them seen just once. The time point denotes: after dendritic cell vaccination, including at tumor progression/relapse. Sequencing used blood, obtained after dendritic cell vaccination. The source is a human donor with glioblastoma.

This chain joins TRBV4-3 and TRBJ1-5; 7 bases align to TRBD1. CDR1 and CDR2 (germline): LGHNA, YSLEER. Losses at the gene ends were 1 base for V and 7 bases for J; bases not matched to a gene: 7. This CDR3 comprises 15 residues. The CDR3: CASSQVLTGIQPQHF. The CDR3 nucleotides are TGCGCCAGCAGCCAAGTATTGACAGGGATACAGCCCCAGCATTTT.

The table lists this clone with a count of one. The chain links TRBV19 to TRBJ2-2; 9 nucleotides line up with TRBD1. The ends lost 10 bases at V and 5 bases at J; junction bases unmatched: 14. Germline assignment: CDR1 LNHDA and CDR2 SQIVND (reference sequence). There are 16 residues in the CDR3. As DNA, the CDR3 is TGTGCCACACTCTGGGAAACAGGGGGCCGGACCGGGGAGCTGTTTTTT. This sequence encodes CATLWETGGRTGELFF. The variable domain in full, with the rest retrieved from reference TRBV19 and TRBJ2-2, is DGGITQSPKYLFRKEGQNVTLSCEQNLNHDAMYWYRQDPGQGLRLIYYSQIVNDFQKGDIAEGYSVSREKKESFPLTVTSAQKNPTAFYLCATLWETGGRTGELFFGEGSRLTVL.